A selection of T cell receptor beta chains follows, all from one sample in a study of blood T cell repertoires in COVID-19. Produced via immunoSEQ multiplex PCR; TCRdb's table is partial and in-frame only. The sample carries fewer than 250,000 clones, around 90% recorded once. Material for sequencing was PBMCs or T cells enriched from blood (not recorded which). These receptors were taken from a woman in her late teens or twenties who had recovered from COVID-19. The CDR3 runs from the conserved cysteine through the conserved F or W. D genes are given only for firm matches. Size is omitted from some rows. Given values are once, few, many or a class for expanded clones.

clone_size	d_call	v_call	j_call	cdr3_length	cdr3_aa	cdr3_nt
-	TRBD2	TRBV19	TRBJ2-5	15	CASSISASGAWTQYF	TGTGCCAGTAGTATATCGGCTAGCGGGGCGTGGACCCAGTACTTC
-	-	TRBV6-1	TRBJ1-5	15	CASSENVGRNQPQHF	TGTGCCAGCAGTGAGAATGTGGGGAGAAATCAGCCCCAGCATTTT
once	-	TRBV9	TRBJ1-6	14	CASSPDRNNSPLHF	TGTGCCAGCAGCCCGGACAGAAATAATTCACCCCTCCACTTT
-	TRBD1	TRBV6-5	TRBJ1-5	14	CASSLEDRHQPQHF	TGTGCCAGCAGTCTTGAGGACAGGCATCAGCCCCAGCATTTT
-	TRBD1	TRBV7-9	TRBJ1-4	15	CASSLKGDSYEKLFF	TGTGCCAGCAGCTTAAAAGGGGACAGTTATGAAAAACTGTTTTTT
-	TRBD1	TRBV28	TRBJ1-6	16	CASRPVRDRENSPLHF	TGTGCCAGCAGGCCAGTCCGGGACAGGGAGAATTCACCCCTCCACTTT
-	TRBD1	TRBV2	TRBJ1-5	15	CASSEGQGANQPQHF	TGTGCCAGCAGTGAAGGACAGGGGGCAAATCAGCCCCAGCATTTT
-	TRBD1	TRBV4-2	TRBJ2-7	15	CASSQDIGTGREQYF	TGTGCCAGCAGCCAAGATATCGGGACAGGTCGCGAGCAGTACTTC
-	TRBD1	TRBV28	TRBJ1-1	16	CASSFRDRGLATEAFF	TGTGCCAGCAGTTTCCGGGACAGGGGGCTAGCCACTGAAGCTTTCTTT
-	-	TRBV7-8	TRBJ2-7	17	CASSLVFRQGIDHEQYF	TGTGCCAGCAGCTTAGTGTTCCGGCAGGGAATTGATCACGAGCAGTACTTC
-	-	TRBV5-1	TRBJ1-2	12	CASSLDGYGYTF	TGCGCCAGCAGCTTGGACGGGTATGGCTACACCTTC
-	-	TRBV25-1	TRBJ1-4	16	CASSDGREGTNEKLFF	TGTGCCAGCAGTGATGGGCGGGAGGGAACTAATGAAAAACTGTTTTTT
once	TRBD1	TRBV30	TRBJ1-2	14	CAWRDPGQNYGYTF	TGTGCCTGGAGGGATCCGGGACAGAACTATGGCTACACCTTC
once	TRBD1	TRBV7-9	TRBJ1-3	17	CASSSGTASRSGNTIYF	TGTGCCAGCAGCTCGGGGACAGCATCTCGTTCTGGAAACACCATATATTTT
-	-	TRBV6-5	TRBJ1-1	13	CASSSDRRTEAFF	TGTGCCAGCAGCTCGGACAGACGGACTGAAGCTTTCTTT